What follows are 26 T cell receptor beta chains derived from one specimen sequenced in a study of blood T cell repertoires in COVID-19 (dated by TCRdb to between 2020 and 2021). Preparation of the library involved the immunoSEQ multiplex PCR assay. Sourced from immuneACCESS, this table was stored by TCRdb with only in-frame sequences that have V and J called. A share of the clones is absent; for the studies checked, an unresolved V gene accounts for under half, and the remainder has no known explanation. The sample table records fewer than 200,000 clones; roughly 84% of these occur just once. The top ten hold about 1.2% of the sample. The sample comprised peripheral blood. These receptors were taken from a man in his 60s who had recovered from COVID-19.

This rearrangement joins TRBV5-4 to TRBJ1-2, with D possibly TRBD1 on 6 matching bases. The CDR3 has 14 amino acids. V was clipped by 4 bases and J by 1 base, with 11 bases between them. Per germline, CDR1 SGHNT and CDR2 YYREEE (reference sequence). The CDR3 reads CASSGGRDNYGYTF. CDR3 DNA: TGTGCCAGCAGCGGGGGCAGGGATAACTATGGCTACACCTTC.

The rearrangement uses TRBV11-3 and TRBJ2-7; the match to TRBD1 covers 10 bases. The V segment lost 5 bases and the J segment 0 bases; nucleotides outside the gene matches: 7. Germline-derived CDR1 and CDR2 are SGHNT and YENEEA. The CDR3 sequence is 16 residues long. DNA for the CDR3: TGTGCCAGCAGCGTGAGGACAGGGGGTGCCTCCTACGAGCAGTACTTC. This translates into CASSVRTGGASYEQYF.

V usage is TRBV5-1 and J usage is TRBJ2-5; TRBD2 matches at 10 bases. Trimming at V came to 2 bases and at J to 0 bases, leaving 7 bases not matched to a gene. This CDR3 contains 17 residues. Germline loops: CDR1 SGHRS, CDR2 YFSETQ. CDR3 in amino acids: CASSLRTSGAYQETQYF. DNA of the CDR3: TGCGCCAGCAGCTTACGGACTAGCGGAGCGTACCAAGAGACCCAGTACTTC.

The rearrangement links TRBV7-2 to TRBJ2-5, with D perhaps matching TRBD1 (6 bases). Trimming removed 6 bases from V and 0 bases from J, with 11 bases in between. Germline lookup yields CDR1 SGHTA and CDR2 FQGNSA. The CDR3 contains 14 residues. The CDR3 region has the DNA TGTGCCAGCAGTCTTACAGGGTACCAAGAGACCCAGTACTTC. It is translated as CASSLTGYQETQYF.

V usage is TRBV7-9 and J usage is TRBJ2-3; D perhaps matches TRBD1 (6 bases). The germline V gene encodes CDR1 SEHNR and CDR2 FQNEAQ (reference sequence). The CDR3 extends over 14 amino acids. The V end was cut by 4 bases, the J end by 0 bases, with 8 bases between. The CDR3 DNA is TGTGCCAGCAGCTCAGGACAGAGCACAGATACGCAGTATTTT. Encoded protein: CASSSGQSTDTQYF.

CDR3 in DNA: TGTGCCAGCAGCCAAGGGGGGGTAGGCGATCAGCCCCAGCATTTT. Translated, it gives CASSQGGVGDQPQHF. This chain links TRBV3-1 (or the pseudogene TRBV3-2) with TRBJ1-5, with D perhaps TRBD1 (5 bases). Trimming cost V 1 base and J 5 bases, with 12 bases left between them. From germline, CDR1 is LGHDT and CDR2 YNNKEL (reference sequence). The CDR3 has 15 residues.

The J gene is TRBJ1-1, the V gene TRBV28; no firm D call. CDR3 length: 14 residues. Between the trimmed V and J ends, which lost 5 bases and 6 bases, there was a span of 16 bases. Germline V CDR1 and CDR2: MDHEN, SYDVKM. The CDR3 nucleotides read TGTGCCAGCAGTCCCCGCGGGGTCGGGGCTGAAGCTTTCTTT. This gives the protein CASSPRGVGAEAFF.

The chain has TRBV29-1 and TRBJ2-3, with 7 bases matching TRBD1. The V and J ends lost 0 bases and 1 base, in that order; junction bases with no gene match: 1. Per germline, CDR1 SQVTM and CDR2 ANQGSEA. This CDR3 spans 14 amino acids. The CDR3: CSVEDDRGTDTQYF. Written as DNA, the CDR3 is TGCAGCGTTGAAGATGACAGGGGCACAGATACGCAGTATTTT.

This chain joins TRBV7-6 and TRBJ1-3; D gene unclear. V was pared by 5 bases and J by 3 bases, with 17 bases between. In germline, CDR1 is SGHVS, CDR2 FNYEAQ. CDR3 length: 16 amino acids. The CDR3 sequence is CASSLTRAGYGNTIYF. CDR3 bases: TGTGCCAGCAGCCTAACACGAGCCGGGTATGGAAACACCATATATTTT.

A note on this clone: Its ends do not fully match the called genes, so a read error is possible. The chain employs TRBV7-7 and TRBJ2-1; 8 bases are a match to TRBD2. From germline, CDR1 is SSHAT and CDR2 FNYEAQ (reference sequence). The CDR3 runs 15 residues. In DNA, the CDR3 is TGTGCTAGCAGCCCTGACGGGGGGGCAGGGAATGAGCAGTTCTTC. This codes for CASSPDGGAGNEQFF.

This clone was recorded once. V usage is TRBV6-5 and J usage is TRBJ1-2, with D unresolved. The CDR3 is 14 residues long. Trimming took 7 bases from V and 6 from J, leaving 18 bases between them. Per the germline V gene, CDR1 is MNHEY and CDR2 is SVGAGI. CDR3 bases: TGTGCCAGCACCGCAAACGGAGTCTGGGATGGCTACACCTTC. The encoded protein is CASTANGVWDGYTF.

The genes are TRBV6-5 and TRBJ1-1; D is uncertain. The CDR3 spans 14 residues. Trimming took 5 bases from V and 5 from J, leaving 15 bases between them. Germline lookup yields CDR1 MNHEY and CDR2 SVGAGI. For the CDR3, the DNA is TGTGCCAGCAGTATTCGGGAAGGAGAGACTGAAGCTTTCTTT. Translating gives CASSIREGETEAFF.

This chain connects TRBV7-2 to TRBJ2-6; a possible D gene is TRBD2 (6 bases). The CDR3 is made up of 16 amino acids. V lost 0 bases to trimming and J lost 3 bases, with 9 bases between them. Germline assignment: CDR1 SGHTA and CDR2 FQGNSA. CDR3 residues: CASSLAWRGGANVLTF. The CDR3 DNA reads TGTGCCAGCAGCTTAGCGTGGCGGGGTGGGGCCAACGTCCTGACTTTC.

This chain links TRBV2 with TRBJ2-1; TRBD2 matches at 9 bases. The CDR3 consists of 14 residues. V dropped 9 bases and J dropped 4; count of bases not matched to a gene: 7. CDR1 and CDR2 from the germline V gene are SNHLY and FYNNEI. The CDR3 reads CARGVAGVYNEQFF. The CDR3 DNA follows: TGTGCCAGGGGGGTAGCGGGGGTTTACAATGAGCAGTTCTTC.

The chain has TRBV3-1 (or the pseudogene TRBV3-2) and TRBJ2-3; 9 bases match TRBD2. The junction had 14 bases not matched to a gene; V was cut back by 4 bases and J by 3 bases. This CDR3 region has 18 residues. CDR1 and CDR2 (germline): LGHDT, YNNKEL (reference sequence). CDR3 sequence: CASSPGSGGSRWTDTQYF. The CDR3 DNA reads as TGTGCCAGCAGCCCGGGGAGCGGGGGGTCCCGTTGGACAGATACGCAGTATTTT.

V gene TRBV9 combines with J gene TRBJ2-1; 14 nucleotides agree with TRBD2. This CDR3 is built from 20 residues. The junction had 19 bases not matched to a gene; V was cut back by 4 bases and J by 7 bases. Per germline, CDR1 SGDLS and CDR2 YYNGEE. The CDR3 DNA is TGTGCCAGCAGCTCCCGGACAGAGTGGGGACTAGCGGGGGCGGGTAATGAGCAGTTCTTC. Translated, it gives CASSSRTEWGLAGAGNEQFF.

The genes are TRBV12-3 or TRBV12-4 and TRBJ1-1; D ambiguous. The length of the CDR3 is 13 residues. The V and J ends lost 5 bases and 5 bases respectively, with 12 bases between them. As DNA, the CDR3 is TGTGCCAGCAGTACCTCGGCTAGGACTGAAGCTTTCTTT. This translates into CASSTSARTEAFF.

The rearrangement uses TRBV18 and TRBJ1-1; no definite D call. Germline-derived CDR1 and CDR2 are KGHSH and LQKENI. Trimming took 6 bases from V and 3 from J, leaving 11 bases between them. The CDR3 contains 13 residues. CDR3 sequence reads: CASSRLTDTEAFF. CDR3 nucleotides: TGTGCCAGCTCCAGGCTCACAGACACTGAAGCTTTCTTT.

V and J are TRBV15 and TRBJ1-3; D remains ambiguous. The CDR3 sequence is 15 residues long. V lost 4 bases and J lost 0, with 10 bases in between. The germline V gene encodes CDR1 LNHNV and CDR2 YYDKDF (reference sequence). CDR3 sequence: CATSNGDLSGNTIYF. The CDR3 DNA reads as TGTGCCACCAGCAACGGGGATCTCTCTGGAAACACCATATATTTT. The whole variable domain, filled in from reference TRBV15 and TRBJ1-3, reads DAMVIQNPRYQVTQFGKPVTLSCSQTLNHNVMYWYQQKSSQAPKLLFHYYDKDFNNEADTPDNFQSRRPNTSFCFLDIRSPGLGDTAMYLCATSNGDLSGNTIYFGEGSWLTVV.

The CDR3 spells CASSLSRGASPLHF. DNA for the CDR3: TGTGCCAGCAGCCTAAGCCGGGGGGCTTCACCCCTCCACTTT. The chain has TRBV11-2 and TRBJ1-6; TRBD1 might be the D (6 bases). The V gene's germline CDR1 is SGHAT and CDR2 FQNNGV. This CDR3 is built from 14 residues. Trimming removed 5 bases from V and 9 bases from J, with 14 bases in between. The full variable domain, rest sourced from reference TRBV11-2 and TRBJ1-6, is EAGVAQSPRYKIIEKRQSVAFWCNPISGHATLYWYQQILGQGPKLLIQFQNNGVVDDSQLPKDRFSAERLKGVDSTLKIQPAKLEDSAVYLCASSLSRGASPLHFGNGTRLTVT.

V usage is TRBV6-1 and J usage is TRBJ1-1, with TRBD1 matching 7 bases. The CDR3 loop spans 15 amino acids. V was pared by 5 bases and J by 0 bases, with 6 bases of the junction left unmatched. From germline, CDR1 is MNHNS and CDR2 SASEGT. DNA for the CDR3: TGTGCCAGCAGTCCCACCGGGACAGTGAACACTGAAGCTTTCTTT. Protein sequence: CASSPTGTVNTEAFF.

The chain joins TRBV4-1 to TRBJ2-7; D possibly corresponds to TRBD1 (6 bases). The CDR3 length is 17 residues. Trimming removed 0 bases from V and 4 bases from J, with 19 bases in between. Germline V gives CDR1 MGHRA, CDR2 YSYEKL. The CDR3 DNA follows: TGCGCCAGCAGCCAAGACCCCCTTGAAGACAGGACTTACGAGCAGTACTTC. This translates into CASSQDPLEDRTYEQYF.

The chain has TRBV18 and TRBJ1-2, with TRBD1 identical over 8 bases. Germline V lookup: CDR1 KGHSH, CDR2 LQKENI. This CDR3 contains 16 residues. Losses at the gene ends were 3 bases for V and 2 bases for J; bases not matched to a gene: 8. The CDR3 bases are TGTGCCAGCTCACCGGGTACGGGACAGGCGAACTATGGCTACACCTTC. It encodes CASSPGTGQANYGYTF.

The J gene is TRBJ1-4, the V gene TRBV5-4, with D possibly matching TRBD1 (6 bases). This CDR3 is 17 amino acids long. CDR1 is SGHNT and CDR2 is YYREEE in the germline V gene (reference sequence). V lost 0 bases, J lost 8 bases, and 20 bases lay in between. The DNA of the CDR3 is TGTGCCAGCAGCTTGGACCTTTCGGGGGCCGGGGGGGAAAAACTGTTTTTT. Translated: CASSLDLSGAGGEKLFF.

The rearrangement links TRBV6-2 or TRBV6-3 to TRBJ1-5, with D tentatively TRBD1 (5 bases). V lost 5 bases and J 7 bases, leaving 12 bases between the germline ends. Germline V gives CDR1 MNHEY, CDR2 SVGEGT. This CDR3 spans 13 amino acids. DNA of the CDR3: TGTGCCAGCAGTCCAGGGCGGCGGCAGCCCCAGCATTTT. It codes for CASSPGRRQPQHF.

This clone was observed once. V and J are TRBV20-1 and TRBJ1-5; a possible D gene is TRBD1 (6 bases). There are 14 residues in the CDR3. Germline-derived CDR1 and CDR2 are DFQATT and SNEGSKA (reference sequence). Trimming removed 3 bases from V and 0 bases from J, with 9 bases in between. The CDR3 region is CSASTGLSNQPQHF. The CDR3 coding sequence is TGCAGTGCTAGTACAGGGCTTAGCAATCAGCCCCAGCATTTT.